This T cell receptor beta chain was captured by sequencing in a study of shared clonotypes between healthy human individuals. About the study: A few men and a couple of women, aged 18 to 49, were donors.

The V segment lost 7 bases and the J segment 2 bases; nucleotides outside the gene matches: 6. The CDR3 extends over 14 amino acids. Germline V gene sequence: CDR1 MNHEY, CDR2 SVGAGI. Overall study results and limits: In contrast to clonotypes shared by all four donors, non-shared clonotypes had lower generation probabilities.

On this clone itself: The antigen is not known.

CD45RA+ naive and CD45RA-negative memory subsets were separated from CD4+ cells. The study ran the assay at deep level. Sequencing used immunoSEQ multiplex PCR; TCRdb keeps in-frame clones, though not all of them. The table lists approximately 1,500,000 clones, around 98% of them singletons. Sequenced input: naive CD4+ T cells sorted from blood. The subset was: CD45RA+ positively selected. The receptor comes from a man aged 25 to 45 in good health. The rearrangement links TRBV6-5 to TRBJ2-7; 9 nucleotides agree with TRBD2. CDR3 loop: CASKVSGGTYEQYF. The CDR3 bases are TGTGCCAGCAAGGTTAGCGGGGGTACCTACGAGCAGTACTTC.